The clone carrying this TCR beta chain was counted ten times or more. Antigen specificity is unknown. The data were taken from a study of human T cells and chemical hapten exposure. Indicated time point: patch test 3, about 24 weeks after DPC sensitization. The treatment here: therapeutic diphenylcyclopropenone sensitization with weekly scalp DPC. The V gene end was trimmed by 4 bases and the J gene end by 3 bases; junction bases not matched to a gene: 4. The CDR3 runs 15 residues. Germline CDR1 is LGHNA and CDR2 is YSLEER. Authors' analysis steps: Samples ranged from roughly 20,000 to 750,000 TCRs, with a median of roughly 93,000. TCRdb used MiXCR to reprocess the RACE reads, holding one entry per CDR3 protein. For this entry, the V and J calls and clone size follow TCRdb and not the study's own pipeline. The data show about 120,000 distinct CDR3 sequences, with about 10% seen just once and about 2.4% held by the top ten.

Study-wide results and limits: Those TCRs sitting above 1 in 1000 frequency stayed the same with DPC sensitization.

The sequence was obtained from a woman aged 50 to 60 with alopecia areata. Some clones in this sample may be carry-over from other donors' samples. The J gene is TRBJ2-7, the V gene TRBV4-3, with 12 bases identical to TRBD2. Sequences were derived from whole blood, sampled in connection with sensitization to the hapten diphenylcyclopropenone (DPC). The CDR3 reads CASSPRTSGNYEQYF. In DNA form, the CDR3 reads TGCGCCAGCAGCCCGCGGACTAGCGGGAACTACGAGCAGTACTTC.